This TCR beta chain was identified in a study of beta chain features in type 1 diabetes. The authors reverse transcribed all of the isolated RNA, so sequencing captured expressed TCRB transcripts. The repertoire was sequenced with immunoSEQ multiplex PCR; TCRdb's copy has only in-frame clones and lacks some. Among some 900,000 clones listed, roughly a sixth were seen once. Trimming took 5 bases from V and 5 from J, leaving 15 bases between them. CDR1 is MDHEN, CDR2 SYDVKM, per germline. CDR3 length equals 14 residues. There are a few counts of this clone. The chain uses TRBV28 and TRBJ2-5; tentative D call: TRBD2 (6 bases). Sequenced material: naive CD4+ T cells from blood. The clonotype originates from a woman aged 18-29 years in good health. The CDR3 DNA sequence: TGTGCCAGCAGTCCTCCTGGGGGGTTCGAGACCCAGTACTTC. This codes for CASSPPGGFETQYF.